This is a list of T cell receptor beta chains from one sample in a study of blood T cell repertoires in COVID-19. Clones were sequenced by immunoSEQ multiplex PCR, and TCRdb holds only the in-frame ones, with some missing. In the table there are about 400,000 clones, around 92% of which are singletons. The sequenced material came from PBMCs or T cells enriched from blood (not recorded which). The receptor source for this set is a woman in her thirties who had recovered from COVID-19. CDR3s include the opening cysteine and the closing phenylalanine or tryptophan. Each record gives: J gene, clone size, V gene, D gene, CDR3 DNA, CDR3 protein. D genes are given only for firm matches. Clone size appears in some rows only: once, few, many, or a class for an expanded clone.

TRBJ2-7	-	TRBV7-9	TRBD1	TGTGCCAGCAGCTTAGTTGGGACAGGGGGTTTGAGCTCCTACGAGCAGTACTTC	CASSLVGTGGLSSYEQYF
TRBJ2-3	-	TRBV5-8	-	TGTGCCAGCACCAAGGCGCGGGGCGCCTCCACAGATACGCAGTATTTT	CASTKARGASTDTQYF
TRBJ2-7	-	TRBV27	TRBD1	TGTGCCAGCAGCCCGACAGGGGGCGCACCTTATTACGAGCAGTACTTC	CASSPTGGAPYYEQYF
TRBJ2-2	-	TRBV2	TRBD2	TGTGCCAGCAGTGAAATAGCGGGGAACACCGGGGAGCTGTTTTTT	CASSEIAGNTGELFF
TRBJ1-5	few	TRBV7-3	-	TGTGCCAGCAGCCTACAGGGAAACCAGCCCCAGCATTTT	CASSLQGNQPQHF
TRBJ1-1	-	TRBV7-6	-	TGTGCCAGCAGCTTAGATGGGGGGTACACTGAAGCTTTCTTT	CASSLDGGYTEAFF
TRBJ2-5	once	TRBV19	-	TGTGCCAGTAGGAGCAGGGTCCAAGAGACCCAGTACTTC	CASRSRVQETQYF
TRBJ2-7	-	TRBV7-9	-	TGTGCCAGCAGCTTATCAGGGGACGGGACCTACGAGCAGTACTTC	CASSLSGDGTYEQYF
TRBJ1-6	-	TRBV7-2	-	TGTGCCAGCAGCTTAGATGCGGCCGTTTATAATTCACCCCTCCACTTT	CASSLDAAVYNSPLHF
TRBJ1-1	-	TRBV5-1	-	TGCGCCAGCAGCTTGACAGGGAGGAACACTGAAGCTTTCTTT	CASSLTGRNTEAFF
TRBJ2-2	-	TRBV9	-	TGTGCCAGCAGCGGTACCACGGGCGGGGAGCTGTTTTTT	CASSGTTGGELFF
TRBJ2-7	-	TRBV30	TRBD1	TGTGCCTGGAATCCGGGACAGGGGAGCGAGCAGTACTTC	CAWNPGQGSEQYF
TRBJ1-2	-	TRBV29-1	-	TGCAGCGTAGAAAGGACTTCAGGGGCCAACTATGGCTACACCTTC	CSVERTSGANYGYTF